A selection of T cell receptor beta chains follows, all from one sample in a study of tumor-infiltrating lymphocytes in oesophageal squamous cell carcinoma. A single record per CDR3 protein comes from TCRdb applying MiXCR to the PCR reads. The sample includes 9,900 or so distinct CDR3 sequences, around three fifths of them seen just once. Material: esophageal tumor tissue. Receptors were obtained from a female donor with esophageal squamous cell carcinoma. Both conserved end residues are part of each CDR3. D genes are given only for firm matches. Clone size, where shown, is once, few, many, or a class for clones that have expanded.

cdr3_nt,cdr3_aa,d_call,v_call,j_call,clone_size
TGTGCCAGTAGTATAGCTTCAGCTACTAGCACAGATACGCAGTATTTT,CASSIASATSTDTQYF,.,TRBV19,TRBJ2-3,many
TGTGCCAGCAGCTGGGGTAGGCAAGAGACCCAGTACTTC,CASSWGRQETQYF,.,TRBV7-6,TRBJ2-5,once
TGTGCCAGCAGCTTAGATCGCGGACTCCTTTCCTACAATGAGCAGTTCTTC,CASSLDRGLLSYNEQFF,.,TRBV11-2,TRBJ2-1,.
TGTGCCAGCAGCCCTTTAGCGGGGGACTCCTACAATGAGCAGTTCTTC,CASSPLAGDSYNEQFF,TRBD2,TRBV7-3,TRBJ2-1,once
TGTGCCAGCAGCGTAGGGACACCTGGGGCCAACGTCCTGACTTTC,CASSVGTPGANVLTF,.,TRBV6-1,TRBJ2-6,.
TGTGCTAGTGGCTTAGGCGGGGGTCGGGGCTACACCTTC,CASGLGGGRGYTF,.,TRBV12-5,TRBJ1-2,few
TGTGCCAGCAGCCCCCGGGACAGCAATCAGCCCCAGCATTTT,CASSPRDSNQPQHF,.,TRBV11-2,TRBJ1-5,.
TGTGCCAGCAGCTTGGAGAATGAGCAGTTCTTC,CASSLENEQFF,.,TRBV7-9,TRBJ2-1,.
TGTGCCAGCAGCTTAGGTCTATCTTACGACGAGCAGTTCTTC,CASSLGLSYDEQFF,.,TRBV11-3,TRBJ2-1,.
TGTGCCAGCAGTTTGTTAGCGACTCCGTATTTT,CASSLLATPYF,.,TRBV28,TRBJ2-3,.
TGTGCCAGCTGGACTAGCCGCAATGAGCAGTTCTTC,CASWTSRNEQFF,TRBD2,TRBV6-8,TRBJ2-1,.
TGTGCCAGCAGCTTAGCGGTAGCGGGAGACGAGCAGTACTTC,CASSLAVAGDEQYF,TRBD2,TRBV7-2,TRBJ2-7,.
TGTGCCAGCAGTCGTACAGGGTTTGTAGCTTTCTTT,CASSRTGFVAFF,.,TRBV28,TRBJ1-1,few